Here is one T cell receptor (beta chain) with its context. The data originate from a study of Graves' ophthalmopathy and Graves' hyperthyroidism. Germline V gene data show CDR1 as SGHTA and CDR2 as FQGNSA. This CDR3 is 15 amino acids long. The TCR beta CDR3 regions underwent amplification from RNA transcripts. RT-PCR with HTBI primers came first, then second-round multiplex PCR. TCRdb used MiXCR to reprocess the multiplex PCR reads, holding one entry per CDR3 protein. Seen here are 450,000 to 600,000 distinct CDR3 sequences, 35% to 45% observed once, and the top ten hold 3.5% to 4.5%. This sequence was found in an adult man with Graves' hyperthyroidism. Input material: peripheral blood or thyroid tissue (not recorded which). This chain links TRBV7-2 with TRBJ2-5; 13 bases align to TRBD2. With the DNA end fitting TRBJ2-3 better, the J assignment may be wrong. The chain's CDR3 is CASSRSGTSGETQYF. The CDR3 nucleotides read TGTGCCAGCAGCCGGTCCGGGACTAGCGGGGAGACGCAGTATTTT.